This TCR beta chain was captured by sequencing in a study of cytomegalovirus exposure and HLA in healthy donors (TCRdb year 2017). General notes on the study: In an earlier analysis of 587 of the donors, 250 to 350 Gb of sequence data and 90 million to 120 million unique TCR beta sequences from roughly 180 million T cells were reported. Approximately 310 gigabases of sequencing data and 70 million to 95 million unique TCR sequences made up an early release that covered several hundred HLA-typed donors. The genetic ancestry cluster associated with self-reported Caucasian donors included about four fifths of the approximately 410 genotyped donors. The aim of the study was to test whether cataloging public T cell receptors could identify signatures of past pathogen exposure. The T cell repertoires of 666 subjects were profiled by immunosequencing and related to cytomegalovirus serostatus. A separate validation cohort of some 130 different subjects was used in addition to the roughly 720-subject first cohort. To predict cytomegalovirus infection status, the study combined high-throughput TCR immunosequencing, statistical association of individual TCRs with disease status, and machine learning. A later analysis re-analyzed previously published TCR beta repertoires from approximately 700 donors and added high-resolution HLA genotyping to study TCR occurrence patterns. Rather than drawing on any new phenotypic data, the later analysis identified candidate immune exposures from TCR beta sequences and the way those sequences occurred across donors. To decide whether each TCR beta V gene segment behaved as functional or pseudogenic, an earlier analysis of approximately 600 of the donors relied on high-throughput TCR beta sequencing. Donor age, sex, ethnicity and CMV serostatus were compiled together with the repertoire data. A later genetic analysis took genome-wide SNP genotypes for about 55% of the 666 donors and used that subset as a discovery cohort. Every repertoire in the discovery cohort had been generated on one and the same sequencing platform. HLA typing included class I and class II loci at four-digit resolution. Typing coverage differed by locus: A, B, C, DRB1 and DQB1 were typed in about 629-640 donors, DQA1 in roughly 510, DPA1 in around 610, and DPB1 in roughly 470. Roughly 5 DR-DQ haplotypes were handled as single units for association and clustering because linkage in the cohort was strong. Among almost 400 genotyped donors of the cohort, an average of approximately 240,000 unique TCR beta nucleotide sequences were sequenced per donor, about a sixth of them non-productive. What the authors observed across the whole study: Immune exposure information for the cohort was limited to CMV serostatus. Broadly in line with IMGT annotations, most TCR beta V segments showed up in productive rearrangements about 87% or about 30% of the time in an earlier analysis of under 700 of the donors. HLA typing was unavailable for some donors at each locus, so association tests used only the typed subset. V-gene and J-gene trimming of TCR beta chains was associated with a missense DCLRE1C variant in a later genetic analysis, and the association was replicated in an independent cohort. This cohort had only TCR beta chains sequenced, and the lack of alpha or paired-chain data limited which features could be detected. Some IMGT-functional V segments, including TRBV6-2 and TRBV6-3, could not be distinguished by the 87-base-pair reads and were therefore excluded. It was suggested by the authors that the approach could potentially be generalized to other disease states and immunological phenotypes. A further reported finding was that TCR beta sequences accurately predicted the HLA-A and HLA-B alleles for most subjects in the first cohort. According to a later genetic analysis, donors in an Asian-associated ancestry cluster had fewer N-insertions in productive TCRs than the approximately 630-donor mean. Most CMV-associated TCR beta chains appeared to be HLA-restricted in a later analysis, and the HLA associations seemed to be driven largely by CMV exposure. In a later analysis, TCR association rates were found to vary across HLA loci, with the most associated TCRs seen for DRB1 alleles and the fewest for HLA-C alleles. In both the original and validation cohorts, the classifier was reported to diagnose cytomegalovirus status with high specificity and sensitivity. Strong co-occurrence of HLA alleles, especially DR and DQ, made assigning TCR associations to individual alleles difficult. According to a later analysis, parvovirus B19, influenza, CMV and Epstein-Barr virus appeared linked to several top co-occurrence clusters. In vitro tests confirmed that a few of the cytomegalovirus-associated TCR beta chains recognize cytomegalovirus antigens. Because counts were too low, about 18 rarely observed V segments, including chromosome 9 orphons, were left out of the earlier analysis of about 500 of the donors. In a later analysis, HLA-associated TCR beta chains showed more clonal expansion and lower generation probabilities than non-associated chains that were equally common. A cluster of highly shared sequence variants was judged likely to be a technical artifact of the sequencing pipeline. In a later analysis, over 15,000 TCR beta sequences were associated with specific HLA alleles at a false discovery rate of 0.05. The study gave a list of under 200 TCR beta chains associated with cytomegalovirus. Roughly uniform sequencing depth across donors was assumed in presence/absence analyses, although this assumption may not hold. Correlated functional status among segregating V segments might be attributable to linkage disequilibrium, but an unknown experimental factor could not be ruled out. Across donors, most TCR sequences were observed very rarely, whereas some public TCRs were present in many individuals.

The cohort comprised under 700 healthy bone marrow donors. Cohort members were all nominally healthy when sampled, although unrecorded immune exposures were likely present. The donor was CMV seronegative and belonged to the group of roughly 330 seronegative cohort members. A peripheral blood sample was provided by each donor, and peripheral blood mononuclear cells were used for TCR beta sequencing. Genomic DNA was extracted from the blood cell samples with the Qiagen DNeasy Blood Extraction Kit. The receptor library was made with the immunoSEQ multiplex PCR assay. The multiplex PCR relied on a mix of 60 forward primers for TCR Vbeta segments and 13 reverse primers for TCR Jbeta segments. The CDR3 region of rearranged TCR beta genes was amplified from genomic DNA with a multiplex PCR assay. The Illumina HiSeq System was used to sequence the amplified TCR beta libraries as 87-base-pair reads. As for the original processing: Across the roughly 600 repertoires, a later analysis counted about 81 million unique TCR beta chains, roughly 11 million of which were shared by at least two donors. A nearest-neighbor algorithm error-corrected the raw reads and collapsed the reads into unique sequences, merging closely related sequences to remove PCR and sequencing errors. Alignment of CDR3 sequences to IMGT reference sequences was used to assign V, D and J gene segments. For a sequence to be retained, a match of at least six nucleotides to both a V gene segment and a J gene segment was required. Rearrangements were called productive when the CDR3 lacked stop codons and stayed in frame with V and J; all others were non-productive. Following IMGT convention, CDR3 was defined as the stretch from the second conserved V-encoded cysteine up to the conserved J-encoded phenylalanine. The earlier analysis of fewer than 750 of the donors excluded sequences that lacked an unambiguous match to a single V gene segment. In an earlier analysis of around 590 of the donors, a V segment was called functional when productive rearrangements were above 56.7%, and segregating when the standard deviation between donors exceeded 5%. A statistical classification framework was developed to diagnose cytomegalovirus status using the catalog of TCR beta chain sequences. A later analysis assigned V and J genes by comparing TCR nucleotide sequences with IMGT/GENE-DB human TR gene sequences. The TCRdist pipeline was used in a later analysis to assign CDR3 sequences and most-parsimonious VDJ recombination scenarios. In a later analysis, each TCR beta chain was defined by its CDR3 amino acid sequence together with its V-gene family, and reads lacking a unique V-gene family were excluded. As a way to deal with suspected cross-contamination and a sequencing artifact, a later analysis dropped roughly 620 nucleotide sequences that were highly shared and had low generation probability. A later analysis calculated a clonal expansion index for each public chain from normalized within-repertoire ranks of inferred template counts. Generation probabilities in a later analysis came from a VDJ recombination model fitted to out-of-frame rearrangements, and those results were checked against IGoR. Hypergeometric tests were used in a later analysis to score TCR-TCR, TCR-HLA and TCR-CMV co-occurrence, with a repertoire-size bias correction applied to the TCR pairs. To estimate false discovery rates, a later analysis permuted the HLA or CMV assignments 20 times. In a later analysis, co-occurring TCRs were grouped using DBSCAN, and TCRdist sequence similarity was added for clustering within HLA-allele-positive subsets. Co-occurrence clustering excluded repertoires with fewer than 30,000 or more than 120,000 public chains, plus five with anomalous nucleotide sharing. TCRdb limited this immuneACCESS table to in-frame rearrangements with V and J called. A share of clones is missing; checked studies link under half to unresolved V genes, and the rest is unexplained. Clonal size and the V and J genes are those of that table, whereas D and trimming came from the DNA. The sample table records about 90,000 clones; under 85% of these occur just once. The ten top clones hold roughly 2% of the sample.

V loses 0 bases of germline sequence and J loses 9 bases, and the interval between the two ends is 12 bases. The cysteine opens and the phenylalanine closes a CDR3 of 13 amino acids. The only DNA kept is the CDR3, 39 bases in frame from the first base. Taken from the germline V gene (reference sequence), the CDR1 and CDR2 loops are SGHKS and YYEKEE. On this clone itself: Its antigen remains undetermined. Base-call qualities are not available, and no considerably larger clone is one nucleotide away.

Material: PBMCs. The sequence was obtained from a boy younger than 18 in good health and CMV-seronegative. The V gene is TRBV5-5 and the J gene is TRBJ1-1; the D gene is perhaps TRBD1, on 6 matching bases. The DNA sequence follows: TGTGCCAGCAGCTTGGTGTCAGGGGCCCAAGCTTTCTTT. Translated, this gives CASSLVSGAQAFF. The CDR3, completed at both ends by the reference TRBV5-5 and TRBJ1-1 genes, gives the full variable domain DAGVTQSPTHLIKTRGQQVTLRCSPISGHKSVSWYQQVLGQGPQFIFQYYEKEERGRGNFPDRFSARQFPNYSSELNVNALLLGDSALYLCASSLVSGAQAFFGQGTRLTVV.